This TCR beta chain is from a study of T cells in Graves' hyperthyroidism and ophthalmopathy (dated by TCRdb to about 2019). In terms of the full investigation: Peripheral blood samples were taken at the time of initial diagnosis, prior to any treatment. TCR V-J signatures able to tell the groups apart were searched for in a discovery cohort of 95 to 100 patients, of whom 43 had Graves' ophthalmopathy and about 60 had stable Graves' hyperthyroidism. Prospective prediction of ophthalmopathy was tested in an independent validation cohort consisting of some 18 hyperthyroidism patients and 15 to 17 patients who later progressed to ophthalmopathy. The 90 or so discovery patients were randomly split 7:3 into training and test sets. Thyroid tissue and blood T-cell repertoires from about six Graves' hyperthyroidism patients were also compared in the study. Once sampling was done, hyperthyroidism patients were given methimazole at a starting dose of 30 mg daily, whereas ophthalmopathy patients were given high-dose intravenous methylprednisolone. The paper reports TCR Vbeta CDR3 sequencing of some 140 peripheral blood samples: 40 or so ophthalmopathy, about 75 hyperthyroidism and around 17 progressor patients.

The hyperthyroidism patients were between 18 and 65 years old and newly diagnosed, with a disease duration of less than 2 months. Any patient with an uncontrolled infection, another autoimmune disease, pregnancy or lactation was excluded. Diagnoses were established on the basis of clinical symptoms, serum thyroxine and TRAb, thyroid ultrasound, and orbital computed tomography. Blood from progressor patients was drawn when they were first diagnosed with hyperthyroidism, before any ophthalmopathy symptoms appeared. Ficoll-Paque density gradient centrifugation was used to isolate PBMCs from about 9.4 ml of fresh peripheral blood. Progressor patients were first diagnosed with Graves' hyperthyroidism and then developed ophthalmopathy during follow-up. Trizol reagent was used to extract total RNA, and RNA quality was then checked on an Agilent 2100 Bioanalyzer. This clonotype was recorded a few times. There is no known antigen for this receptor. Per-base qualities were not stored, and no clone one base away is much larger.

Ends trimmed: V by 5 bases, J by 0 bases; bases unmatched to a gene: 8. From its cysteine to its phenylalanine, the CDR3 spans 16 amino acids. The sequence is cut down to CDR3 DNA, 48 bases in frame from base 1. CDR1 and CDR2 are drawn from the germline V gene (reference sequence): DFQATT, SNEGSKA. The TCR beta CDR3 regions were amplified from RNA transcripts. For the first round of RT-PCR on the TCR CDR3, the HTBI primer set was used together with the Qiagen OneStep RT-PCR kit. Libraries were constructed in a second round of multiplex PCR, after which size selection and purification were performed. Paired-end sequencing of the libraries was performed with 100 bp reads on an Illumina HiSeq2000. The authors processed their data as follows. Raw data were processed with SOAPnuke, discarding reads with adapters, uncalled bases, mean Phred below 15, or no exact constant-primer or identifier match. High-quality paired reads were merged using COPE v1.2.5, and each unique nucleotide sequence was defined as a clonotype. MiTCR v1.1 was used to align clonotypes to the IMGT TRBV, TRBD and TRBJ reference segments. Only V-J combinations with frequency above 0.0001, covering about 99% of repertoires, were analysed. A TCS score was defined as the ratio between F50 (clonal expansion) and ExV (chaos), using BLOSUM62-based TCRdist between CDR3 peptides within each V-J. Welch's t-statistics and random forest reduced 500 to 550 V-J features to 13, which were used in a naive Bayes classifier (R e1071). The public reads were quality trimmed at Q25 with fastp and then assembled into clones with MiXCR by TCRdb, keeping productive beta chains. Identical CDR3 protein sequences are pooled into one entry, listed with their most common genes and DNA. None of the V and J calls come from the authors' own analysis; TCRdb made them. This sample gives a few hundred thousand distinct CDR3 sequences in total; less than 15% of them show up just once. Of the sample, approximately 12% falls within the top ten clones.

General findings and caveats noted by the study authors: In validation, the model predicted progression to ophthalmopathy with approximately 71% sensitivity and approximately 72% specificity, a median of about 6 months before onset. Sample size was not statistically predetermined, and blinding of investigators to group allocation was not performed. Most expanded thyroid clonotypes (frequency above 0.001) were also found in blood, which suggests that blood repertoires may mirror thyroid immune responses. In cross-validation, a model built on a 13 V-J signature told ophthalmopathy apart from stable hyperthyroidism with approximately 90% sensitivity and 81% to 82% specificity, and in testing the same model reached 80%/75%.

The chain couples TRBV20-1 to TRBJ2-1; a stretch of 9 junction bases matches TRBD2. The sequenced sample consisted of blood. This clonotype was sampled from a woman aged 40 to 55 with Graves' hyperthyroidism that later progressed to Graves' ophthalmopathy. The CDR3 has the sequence CSAEFSGRSSYNEQFF. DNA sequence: TGCAGTGCTGAATTTAGCGGGAGAAGCTCCTACAATGAGCAGTTCTTC.